This is a list of T cell receptor beta chains from one sample in a study of OX40 agonist ivuxolimab in advanced cancers. The repertoire was sequenced with immunoSEQ multiplex PCR; TCRdb's copy has only in-frame clones and lacks some. This table has about 96,000 clones, around 91% appearing once. The sample consisted of CD4+ or CD8+ T cells sorted from blood, taken in a trial of the OX40 agonist ivuxolimab. These receptors were obtained from an adult with an advanced solid tumor such as melanoma, head and neck, liver or kidney cancer. Both conserved end residues are part of each CDR3. Each record gives: V gene, J gene, clone size, D gene, CDR3 protein, CDR3 DNA. D genes are given only for firm matches. Not every row has a clone size; where given, it reads once, few, many or a size class.

V: TRBV28
J: TRBJ1-5
size: .
D: TRBD1
CDR3: CASRRDRGTNQPQHF
DNA: TGTGCCAGCAGGCGTGACAGGGGGACTAATCAGCCCCAGCATTTT

V: TRBV28
J: TRBJ2-7
size: .
D: .
CDR3: CASSFPLNRVTYEQYF
DNA: TGTGCCAGCAGTTTTCCCCTAAACAGGGTCACCTACGAGCAGTACTTC

V: TRBV28
J: TRBJ2-7
size: few
D: .
CDR3: CASSFGGLDYEQYF
DNA: TGTGCCAGCAGTTTTGGGGGGCTGGACTACGAGCAGTACTTC

V: TRBV20-1
J: TRBJ1-1
size: .
D: .
CDR3: CSARSGQAFFF
DNA: TGCAGTGCTAGATCTGGGCAGGCGTTTTTCTTT

V: TRBV6-1
J: TRBJ1-2
size: .
D: TRBD1
CDR3: CASNLRDRSSGYTF
DNA: TGTGCCAGCAACCTCCGGGACAGGAGCTCTGGCTACACCTTC

V: TRBV7-9
J: TRBJ2-3
size: .
D: .
CDR3: CASSLSLSTDTQYF
DNA: TGTGCCAGCAGCTTATCACTCAGCACAGATACGCAGTATTTT

V: TRBV20-1
J: TRBJ2-5
size: .
D: .
CDR3: CSAATRETQYF
DNA: TGCAGTGCTGCAACTCGTGAGACCCAGTACTTC

V: TRBV4-3
J: TRBJ2-7
size: .
D: TRBD2
CDR3: CASSPTSASYEQYF
DNA: TGCGCCAGCAGCCCGACTAGCGCGTCCTACGAGCAGTACTTC

V: TRBV5-1
J: TRBJ2-5
size: .
D: TRBD1
CDR3: CASSMDRGETQYF
DNA: TGCGCCAGCAGCATGGACAGGGGAGAGACCCAGTACTTC

V: TRBV7-9
J: TRBJ1-1
size: .
D: .
CDR3: CASSLDGRGTEAFF
DNA: TGTGCCAGCAGCTTAGATGGCAGGGGCACTGAAGCTTTCTTT

V: TRBV19
J: TRBJ2-7
size: .
D: TRBD2
CDR3: CASSQLAGSSAYEQYF
DNA: TGTGCCAGTAGCCAACTAGCGGGGTCCTCAGCCTACGAGCAGTACTTC

V: TRBV7-3
J: TRBJ2-5
size: .
D: TRBD2
CDR3: CASSLGLAGGGQETQYF
DNA: TGTGCCAGCAGCTTAGGACTAGCGGGAGGAGGTCAAGAGACCCAGTACTTC

V: TRBV14
J: TRBJ2-1
size: .
D: .
CDR3: CASSQIGRPSSYNEQFF
DNA: TGTGCCAGCAGCCAAATTGGGCGCCCTAGCTCCTACAATGAGCAGTTCTTC

V: TRBV20-1
J: TRBJ2-7
size: .
D: TRBD2
CDR3: CSARDPAGEYF
DNA: TGCAGTGCTAGAGATCCGGCGGGGGAGTACTTC

V: TRBV6-1
J: TRBJ1-5
size: .
D: TRBD1
CDR3: CASSAPGTGGEPQHF
DNA: TGTGCCAGCAGTGCCCCCGGGACAGGGGGCGAGCCCCAGCATTTT

V: TRBV5-1
J: TRBJ2-3
size: .
D: TRBD2
CDR3: CASSLNSGTTDTQYF
DNA: TGCGCCAGCAGCTTGAATAGCGGGACTACAGATACGCAGTATTTT

V: TRBV6-1
J: TRBJ2-7
size: .
D: .
CDR3: CASSSRYEQYF
DNA: TGTGCCAGCAGTTCCCGCTACGAGCAGTACTTC

V: TRBV19
J: TRBJ1-5
size: once
D: TRBD1
CDR3: CASSPWDRNSNQPQHF
DNA: TGTGCCAGTAGCCCTTGGGACAGGAATAGCAATCAGCCCCAGCATTTT

V: TRBV19
J: TRBJ1-2
size: once
D: .
CDR3: CASSTTALVRGGYTF
DNA: TGTGCCAGTAGTACCACGGCCCTTGTGAGAGGTGGCTACACCTTC

V: TRBV5-1
J: TRBJ2-7
size: .
D: .
CDR3: CASSLATADYEQYF
DNA: TGCGCCAGCAGCTTGGCGACAGCCGACTACGAGCAGTACTTC

V: TRBV28
J: TRBJ1-1
size: .
D: TRBD1
CDR3: CASSSTLRDRGLGFTEAFF
DNA: TGTGCCAGCAGTTCGACCCTCCGGGACAGGGGTCTAGGATTCACTGAAGCTTTCTTT

V: TRBV27
J: TRBJ2-2
size: few
D: TRBD2
CDR3: CASSSDGGYTGELFF
DNA: TGTGCCAGCAGTTCCGACGGGGGGTACACCGGGGAGCTGTTTTTT

V: TRBV27
J: TRBJ1-2
size: .
D: .
CDR3: CASSPNYDRRANYGYTF
DNA: TGTGCCAGCAGTCCAAACTACGACAGGAGAGCTAACTATGGCTACACCTTC

V: TRBV28
J: TRBJ2-7
size: .
D: .
CDR3: CASSSIGAGGYEQYF
DNA: TGTGCCAGCAGTTCCATAGGGGCCGGGGGTTACGAGCAGTACTTC

V: TRBV19
J: TRBJ1-3
size: once
D: .
CDR3: CASMRAPPSGNTIYF
DNA: TGTGCCAGTATGAGGGCCCCACCCTCTGGAAACACCATATATTTT

V: TRBV7-3
J: TRBJ2-5
size: .
D: TRBD1
CDR3: CASSIRTGGGETQYF
DNA: TGTGCCAGCAGCATACGGACAGGGGGTGGTGAGACCCAGTACTTC

V: TRBV10-1
J: TRBJ2-7
size: .
D: .
CDR3: CASSANMKDSTAISYEQYF
DNA: TGCGCCAGCAGTGCGAACATGAAGGACTCCACGGCCATTTCCTACGAGCAGTACTTC